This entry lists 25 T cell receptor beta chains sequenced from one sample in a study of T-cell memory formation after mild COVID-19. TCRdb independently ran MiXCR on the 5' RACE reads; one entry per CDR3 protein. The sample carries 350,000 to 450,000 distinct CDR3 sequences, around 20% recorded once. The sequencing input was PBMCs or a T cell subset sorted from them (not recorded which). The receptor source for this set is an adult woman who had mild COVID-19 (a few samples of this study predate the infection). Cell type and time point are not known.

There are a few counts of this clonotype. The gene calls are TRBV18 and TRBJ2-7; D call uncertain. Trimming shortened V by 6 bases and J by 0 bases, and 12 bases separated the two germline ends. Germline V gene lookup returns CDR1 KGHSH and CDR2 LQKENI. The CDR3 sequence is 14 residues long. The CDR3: CASSDLRSSYEQYF. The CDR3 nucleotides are TGTGCCAGCTCTGACCTAAGGAGCTCCTACGAGCAGTACTTC.

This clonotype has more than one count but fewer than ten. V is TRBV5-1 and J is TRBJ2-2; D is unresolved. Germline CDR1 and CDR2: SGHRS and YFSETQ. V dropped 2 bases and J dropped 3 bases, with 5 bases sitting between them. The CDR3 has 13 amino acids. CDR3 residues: CASSFWDTGELFF. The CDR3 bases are TGCGCCAGCAGCTTTTGGGACACCGGGGAGCTGTTTTTT.

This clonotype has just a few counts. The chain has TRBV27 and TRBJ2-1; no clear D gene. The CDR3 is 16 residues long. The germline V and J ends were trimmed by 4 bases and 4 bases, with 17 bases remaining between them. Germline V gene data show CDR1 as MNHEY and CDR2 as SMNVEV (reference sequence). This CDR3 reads CASSWVGKLRYNEQFF. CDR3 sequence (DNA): TGTGCCAGCAGTTGGGTTGGAAAGCTCCGATACAATGAGCAGTTCTTC.

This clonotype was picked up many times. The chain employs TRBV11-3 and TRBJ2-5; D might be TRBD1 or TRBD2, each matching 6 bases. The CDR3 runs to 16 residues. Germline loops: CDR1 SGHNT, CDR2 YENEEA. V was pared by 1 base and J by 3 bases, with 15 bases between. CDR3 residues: CASSLGAGRQEETQYF. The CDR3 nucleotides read TGTGCCAGCAGCTTAGGTGCGGGGAGACAGGAAGAGACCCAGTACTTC.

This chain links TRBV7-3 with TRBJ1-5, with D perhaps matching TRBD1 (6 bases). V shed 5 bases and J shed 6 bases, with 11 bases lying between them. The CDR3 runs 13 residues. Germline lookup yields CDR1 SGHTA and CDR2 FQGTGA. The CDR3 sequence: CASSPQGGQPQHF. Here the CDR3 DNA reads TGTGCCAGCAGCCCCCAAGGGGGTCAGCCCCAGCATTTT.

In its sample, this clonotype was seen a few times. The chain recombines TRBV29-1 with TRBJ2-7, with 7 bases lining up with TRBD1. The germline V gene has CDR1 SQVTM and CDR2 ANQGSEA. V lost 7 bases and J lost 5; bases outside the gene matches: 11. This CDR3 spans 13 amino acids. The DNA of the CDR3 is TGCAGCGCCACCCGACAGGGAATGAACGAGCAGTACTTC. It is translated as CSATRQGMNEQYF.

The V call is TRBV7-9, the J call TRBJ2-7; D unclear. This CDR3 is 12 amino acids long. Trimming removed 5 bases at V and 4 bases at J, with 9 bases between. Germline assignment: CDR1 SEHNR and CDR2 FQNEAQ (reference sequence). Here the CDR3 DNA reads TGTGCCAGCAGCGCACGGCGGTACGAGCAGTACTTC. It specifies CASSARRYEQYF.

Written as DNA, the CDR3 is TGTGCCAGCAGCTTAGTCACTGTAGCTAACTATGGCTACACCTTC. This sequence encodes CASSLVTVANYGYTF. The V gene is TRBV7-2, the J gene TRBJ1-2, with unresolved D. Trimming removed 1 base from V and 0 bases from J, with 9 bases in between. The germline V gene has CDR1 SGHTA and CDR2 FQGNSA. This CDR3 comprises 15 residues.

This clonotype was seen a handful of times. In DNA form, the CDR3 reads TGTGCCAGCAGCCCCGGGGTCTCCTACAATGAGCAGTTCTTC. Translating it yields CASSPGVSYNEQFF. V is TRBV7-9 and J is TRBJ2-1; tentative D call: TRBD2 (5 bases). CDR1 is SEHNR and CDR2 is FQNEAQ in the germline V gene (reference sequence). The CDR3 is 14 amino acids. Trimming cost V 5 bases and J 0 bases, with 8 bases left between them.

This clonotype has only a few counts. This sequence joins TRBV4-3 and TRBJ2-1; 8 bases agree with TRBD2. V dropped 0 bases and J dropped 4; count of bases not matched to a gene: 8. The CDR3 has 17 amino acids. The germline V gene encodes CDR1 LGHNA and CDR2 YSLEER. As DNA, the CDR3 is TGCGCCAGCAGCCAAGAGACCGGGAGGGTTCCTTACAATGAGCAGTTCTTC. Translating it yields CASSQETGRVPYNEQFF.

Here the CDR3 reads CATSSRRYNEQFF. For the CDR3, the DNA is TGTGCCACCAGCTCTCGACGGTACAATGAGCAGTTCTTC. The chain carries TRBV15 and TRBJ2-1; D gene unclear. Germline values: CDR1 LNHNV, CDR2 YYDKDF (reference sequence). The CDR3 is 13 amino acids. With 5 bases removed from V and 4 bases from J, the gap between germline ends came to 9 bases.

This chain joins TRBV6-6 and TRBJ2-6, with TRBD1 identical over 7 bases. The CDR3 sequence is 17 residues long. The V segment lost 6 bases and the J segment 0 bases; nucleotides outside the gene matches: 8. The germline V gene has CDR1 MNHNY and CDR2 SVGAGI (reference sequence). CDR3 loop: CASRNRGSSSGANVLTF. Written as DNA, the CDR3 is TGTGCCAGCAGGAACAGGGGATCATCCTCTGGGGCCAACGTCCTGACTTTC.

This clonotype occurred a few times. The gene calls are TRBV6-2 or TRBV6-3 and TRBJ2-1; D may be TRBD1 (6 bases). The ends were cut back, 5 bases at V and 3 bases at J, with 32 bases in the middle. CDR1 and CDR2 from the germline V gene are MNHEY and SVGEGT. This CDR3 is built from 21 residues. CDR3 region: CASSLPFADALQGDRYNEQFF. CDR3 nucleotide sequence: TGTGCCAGCAGTCTACCATTCGCGGACGCGTTACAGGGTGATCGCTACAATGAGCAGTTCTTC.

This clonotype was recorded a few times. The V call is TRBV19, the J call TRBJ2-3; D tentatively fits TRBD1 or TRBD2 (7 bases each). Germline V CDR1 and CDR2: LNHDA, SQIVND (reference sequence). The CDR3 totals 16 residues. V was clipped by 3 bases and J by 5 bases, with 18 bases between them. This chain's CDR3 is CASSIPQGERGDTQYF. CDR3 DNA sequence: TGTGCCAGTAGTATCCCTCAGGGGGAGCGGGGAGATACGCAGTATTTT. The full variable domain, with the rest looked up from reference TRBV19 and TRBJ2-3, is DGGITQSPKYLFRKEGQNVTLSCEQNLNHDAMYWYRQDPGQGLRLIYYSQIVNDFQKGDIAEGYSVSREKKESFPLTVTSAQKNPTAFYLCASSIPQGERGDTQYFGPGTRLTVL.

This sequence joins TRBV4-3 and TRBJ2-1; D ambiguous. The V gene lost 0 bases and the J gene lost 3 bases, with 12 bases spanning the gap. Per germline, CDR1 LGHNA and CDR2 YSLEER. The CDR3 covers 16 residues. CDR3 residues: CASSQESIPDYNEQFF. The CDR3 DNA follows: TGCGCCAGCAGCCAAGAGAGTATCCCGGACTACAATGAGCAGTTCTTC.

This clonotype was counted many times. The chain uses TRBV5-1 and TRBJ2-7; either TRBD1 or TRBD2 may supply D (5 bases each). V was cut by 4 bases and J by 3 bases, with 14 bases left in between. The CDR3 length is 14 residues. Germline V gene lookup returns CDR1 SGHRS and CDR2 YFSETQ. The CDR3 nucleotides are TGCGCCAGCAGCCCCCGGGACGCAGGCTACGAGCAGTACTTC. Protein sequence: CASSPRDAGYEQYF.

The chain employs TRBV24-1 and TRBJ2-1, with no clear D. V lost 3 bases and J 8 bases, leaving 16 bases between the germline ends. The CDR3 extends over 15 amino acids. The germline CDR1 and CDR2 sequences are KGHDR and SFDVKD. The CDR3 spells CATSDRATIGDEQFF. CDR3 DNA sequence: TGTGCCACCAGTGATAGGGCTACCATTGGAGATGAGCAGTTCTTC.

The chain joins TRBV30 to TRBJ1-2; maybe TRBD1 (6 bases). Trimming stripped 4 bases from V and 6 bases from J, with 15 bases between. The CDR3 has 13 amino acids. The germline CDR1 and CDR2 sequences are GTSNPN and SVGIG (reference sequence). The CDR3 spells CAWNKRGTDGYTF. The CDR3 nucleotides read TGTGCCTGGAACAAGAGGGGGACGGATGGCTACACCTTC.

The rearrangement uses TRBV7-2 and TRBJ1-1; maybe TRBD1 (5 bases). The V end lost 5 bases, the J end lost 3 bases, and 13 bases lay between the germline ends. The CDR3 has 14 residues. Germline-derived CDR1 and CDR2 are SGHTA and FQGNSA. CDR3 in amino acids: CASSGWGMYTEAFF. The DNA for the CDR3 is TGTGCCAGCAGCGGCTGGGGGATGTACACTGAAGCTTTCTTT.

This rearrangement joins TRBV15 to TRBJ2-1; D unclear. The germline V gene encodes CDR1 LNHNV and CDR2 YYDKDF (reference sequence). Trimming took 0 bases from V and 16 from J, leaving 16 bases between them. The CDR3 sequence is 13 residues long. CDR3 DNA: TGTGCCACCAGCAGAGATGGGATCGGGTGGGGTTTCTTC. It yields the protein CATSRDGIGWGFF.

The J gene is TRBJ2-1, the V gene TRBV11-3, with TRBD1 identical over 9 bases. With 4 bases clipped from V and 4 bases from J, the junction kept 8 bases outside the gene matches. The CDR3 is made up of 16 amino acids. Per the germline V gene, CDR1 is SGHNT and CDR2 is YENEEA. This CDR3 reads CASSSRWDREYNEQFF. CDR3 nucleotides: TGTGCCAGCAGCTCTAGGTGGGACAGGGAATACAATGAGCAGTTCTTC.

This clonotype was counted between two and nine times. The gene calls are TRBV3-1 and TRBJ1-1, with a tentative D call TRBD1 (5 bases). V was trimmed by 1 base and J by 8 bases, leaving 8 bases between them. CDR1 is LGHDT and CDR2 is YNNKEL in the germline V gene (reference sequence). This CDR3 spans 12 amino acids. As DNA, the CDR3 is TGTGCCAGCAGCCAAGCAGGGCGAGAAGCTTTCTTT. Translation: CASSQAGREAFF.

The CDR3 here is CASSARGLASDTQYF. The CDR3 coding sequence is TGTGCCAGCAGTGCCCGAGGTTTAGCGTCAGATACGCAGTATTTT. The chain has TRBV12-3 or TRBV12-4 and TRBJ2-3; D perhaps matches TRBD2 (5 bases). V was cut by 5 bases and J by 4 bases, with 16 bases left in between. This CDR3 has 15 residues.

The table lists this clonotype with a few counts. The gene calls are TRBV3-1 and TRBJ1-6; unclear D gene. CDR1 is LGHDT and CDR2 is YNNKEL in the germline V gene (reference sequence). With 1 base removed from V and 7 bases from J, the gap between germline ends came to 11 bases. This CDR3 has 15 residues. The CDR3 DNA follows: TGTGCCAGCAGCCAAGGGAGCGTGGGGAATTCACCCCTCCACTTT. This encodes CASSQGSVGNSPLHF.

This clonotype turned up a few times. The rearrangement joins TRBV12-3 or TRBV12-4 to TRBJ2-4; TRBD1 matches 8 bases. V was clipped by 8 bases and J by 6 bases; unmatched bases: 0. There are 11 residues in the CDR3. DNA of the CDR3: TGTGCCAGCGGACAGGGAAACATTCAGTACTTC. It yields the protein CASGQGNIQYF.